This T cell receptor (beta chain) was observed in a study of shared clonotypes between healthy human individuals. Study observations and caveats: Clonotypes shared by all four donors outscored non-shared clonotypes in generation probability. Of the naive CD4 clonotypes, roughly 5% were shared across several donors. Sampling covered nothing but blood. Tissue TCR repertoires likely differ from those found in blood.

Researchers divided each subset's genomic DNA evenly across several immunoSEQ plates. Generated by immunoSEQ multiplex PCR, the TCRdb table keeps only in-frame clones and is missing some. The table lists about 110,000 clones, 55% to 70% of them singletons. This clone was found a few times. Its antigen is not known. The TCR sequence derives from a woman between 25 and 40 years old in good health. The material sequenced was memory CD8+ T cells sorted from blood. The subset: CD45RO+ cells pooled with CCR7-negative TemRA cells.

CDR3 nucleotide sequence: TGTGCCAGCAGTTACTCGGCGCACTCTGGAAACACCATATATTTT. Its translation: CASSYSAHSGNTIYF. This rearrangement joins TRBV6-6 to TRBJ1-3; D is undetermined. Germline CDR1 is MNHNY and CDR2 is SVGAGI (reference sequence). V lost 0 bases to trimming and J lost 0 bases, with 6 bases between them. This CDR3 contains 15 residues.